This T cell receptor (beta chain) is drawn from a study of T cells in women clearing cervical HPV infection. Study overall: Case blood drawn at lesion detection; control blood after infection cleared.

Study-wide results and limits: Cases carried less TRBV6-7 than controls: roughly 0.11% versus 0.16%. CIN3+ cases had significantly higher TCR richness than controls; evenness did not differ.

The CDR3 spans 14 residues. The ends were cut back, 6 bases at V and 8 bases at J, with 20 bases in the middle. The germline CDR1 and CDR2 sequences are SQVTM and ANQGSEA. The table came from immunoSEQ multiplex PCR; TCRdb's copy has only in-frame clones and leaves some out. The sample includes tens of thousands of clones. In the case of this clone: What it binds is unknown. The read ends 3 residues before the CDR3 terminus; that terminus is restored from the germline J gene.

This TCR was sampled from a woman aged 18 to 75 with a cervical HPV16 infection that either progressed to CIN3+ or cleared (not recorded which). Material: blood buffy coat. The chain employs TRBV29-1 and TRBJ2-1; D is uncertain. Here the CDR3 reads CSVPEVGPWDEQFF. CDR3 bases read: TGCAGCGTACCCGAAGTGGGCCCCTGGGATGAG.